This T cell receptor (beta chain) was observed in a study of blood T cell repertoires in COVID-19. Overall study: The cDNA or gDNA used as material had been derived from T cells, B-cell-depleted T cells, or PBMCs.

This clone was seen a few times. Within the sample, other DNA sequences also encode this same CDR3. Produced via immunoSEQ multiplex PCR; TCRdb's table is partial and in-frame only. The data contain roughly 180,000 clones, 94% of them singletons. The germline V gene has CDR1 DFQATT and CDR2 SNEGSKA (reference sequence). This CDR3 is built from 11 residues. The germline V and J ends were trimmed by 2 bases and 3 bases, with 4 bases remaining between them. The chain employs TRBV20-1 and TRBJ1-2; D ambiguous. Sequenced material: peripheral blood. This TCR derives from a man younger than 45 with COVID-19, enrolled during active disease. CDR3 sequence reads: CSARTDYGYTF. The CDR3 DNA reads TGCAGTGCTAGAACGGACTATGGCTACACCTTC.